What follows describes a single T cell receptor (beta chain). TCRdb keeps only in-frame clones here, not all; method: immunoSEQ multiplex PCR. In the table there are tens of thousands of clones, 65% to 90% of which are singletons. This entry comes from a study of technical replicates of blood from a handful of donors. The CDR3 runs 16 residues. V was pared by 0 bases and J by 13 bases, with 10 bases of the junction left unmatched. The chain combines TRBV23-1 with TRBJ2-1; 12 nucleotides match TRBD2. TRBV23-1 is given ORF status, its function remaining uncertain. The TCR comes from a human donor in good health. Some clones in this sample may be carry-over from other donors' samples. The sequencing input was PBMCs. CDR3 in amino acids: CASSQSSASGRDGQFF. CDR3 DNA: TGCGCCAGCAGTCAATCTTCGGCTAGCGGGAGGGACGGACAGTTCTTC.